This paragraph reports one T cell receptor beta chain. The data were taken from a study of technical replicates of blood from a handful of donors. Sequenced by immunoSEQ multiplex PCR; TCRdb stores in-frame clones only, minus some. This repertoire shows 53,000 or so clones, 70% to 90% found once; its top ten account for 5.6%. Trimming at V came to 4 bases and at J to 3 bases, leaving 2 bases not matched to a gene. Looked up from germline, CDR1 is LGHNA and CDR2 is YSLEER. This CDR3 is 16 amino acids long. The sequencing input was PBMCs. The receptor's source is a human donor in good health. Some clones in this sample may be carry-over from other donors' samples. This chain joins TRBV4-3 and TRBJ2-6; 11 bases fit TRBD1. CDR3 sequence: CASSRTGGDGANVLTF. CDR3 sequence (DNA): TGCGCCAGCAGCCGGACAGGGGGCGATGGGGCCAACGTCCTGACTTTC.